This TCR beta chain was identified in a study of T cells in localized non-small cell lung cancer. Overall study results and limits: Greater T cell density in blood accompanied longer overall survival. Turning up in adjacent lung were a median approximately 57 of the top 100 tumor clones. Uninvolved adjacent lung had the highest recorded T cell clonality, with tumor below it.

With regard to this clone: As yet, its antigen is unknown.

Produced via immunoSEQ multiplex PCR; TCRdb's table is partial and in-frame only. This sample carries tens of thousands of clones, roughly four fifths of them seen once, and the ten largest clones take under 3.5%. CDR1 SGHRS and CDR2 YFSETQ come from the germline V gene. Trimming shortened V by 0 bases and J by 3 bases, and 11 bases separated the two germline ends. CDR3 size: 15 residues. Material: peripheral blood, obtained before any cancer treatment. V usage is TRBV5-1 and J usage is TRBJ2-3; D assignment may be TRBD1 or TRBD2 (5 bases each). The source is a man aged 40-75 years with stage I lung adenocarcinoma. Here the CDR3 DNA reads TGCGCCAGCAGCTTGGGGTTGGGGGAGACAGATACGCAGTATTTT. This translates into CASSLGLGETDTQYF.